The 20 T cell receptor beta chains below all came from one sample that was sequenced in a study of T cell responses to AZD1222 COVID-19 vaccine. This table comes from immunoSEQ multiplex PCR, and its TCRdb copy is limited to in-frame clones, with some not included. The table has fewer than 85,000 clones, 80% to 90% seen once. The sample in question was peripheral blood, obtained on day 0 of AZD1222 vaccination. The receptor set was obtained from an adult in good health.

The rearrangement uses TRBV9 and TRBJ2-1; D gene unclear. V lost 0 bases, J lost 5 bases, and 6 bases lay in between. Per germline, CDR1 SGDLS and CDR2 YYNGEE. The CDR3 runs to 13 residues. The CDR3 loop reads CASSVGVNNEQFF. The CDR3 DNA follows: TGTGCCAGCAGCGTAGGGGTCAACAATGAGCAGTTCTTC.

The chain is built from TRBV19 and TRBJ1-5, with 7 nucleotides matching TRBD1. The CDR3 is made up of 14 amino acids. V lost 4 bases to trimming and J lost 7 bases; unmatched junction nucleotides: 7. Germline lookup yields CDR1 LNHDA and CDR2 SQIVND (reference sequence). This CDR3 is CASSTPGGEQPQHF. CDR3 bases: TGTGCCAGTAGTACCCCAGGGGGGGAACAGCCCCAGCATTTT. Full variable domain (outside the CDR3, taken from reference TRBV19 and TRBJ1-5): DGGITQSPKYLFRKEGQNVTLSCEQNLNHDAMYWYRQDPGQGLRLIYYSQIVNDFQKGDIAEGYSVSREKKESFPLTVTSAQKNPTAFYLCASSTPGGEQPQHFGDGTRLSIL.

The J gene is TRBJ1-3, the V gene TRBV18; D gene ambiguous. V was cut by 3 bases and J by 2 bases, with 11 bases left in between. Germline CDR1 is KGHSH and CDR2 is LQKENI. The CDR3 spans 15 residues. The CDR3 DNA is TGTGCCAGCTCACCGTACCGGGAAGCTGGAAACACCATATATTTT. Protein sequence: CASSPYREAGNTIYF. The whole variable domain, filled in from reference TRBV18 and TRBJ1-3, reads NAGVMQNPRHLVRRRGQEARLRCSPMKGHSHVYWYRQLPEEGLKFMVYLQKENIIDESGMPKERFSAEFPKEGPSILRIQQVVRGDSAAYFCASSPYREAGNTIYFGEGSWLTVV.

The J gene is TRBJ1-1, the V gene TRBV5-4, with D unclear. CDR3 length: 15 residues. Trimming stripped 0 bases from V and 5 bases from J, with 14 bases between. Germline CDR1 SGHNT, CDR2 YYREEE (reference sequence). The CDR3 region has the DNA TGTGCCAGCAGCTTGGCCGGGGATATTGGGACTGAAGCTTTCTTT. Translation: CASSLAGDIGTEAFF.

The V gene is TRBV11-3, the J gene TRBJ2-3; 7 positions agree with TRBD2. CDR1 is SGHNT, CDR2 YENEEA, per germline. This CDR3 has 17 residues. V lost 4 bases to trimming and J lost 3 bases; unmatched junction nucleotides: 13. The CDR3 protein is CASSSITSWGGTDTQYF. CDR3 DNA sequence: TGTGCCAGCAGCTCCATAACTTCATGGGGGGGGACAGATACGCAGTATTTT.

The chain couples TRBV9 to TRBJ2-3; D ambiguous. The CDR3 sequence is 13 residues long. Germline V lookup: CDR1 SGDLS, CDR2 YYNGEE. Deletions cut 4 bases from V and 4 bases from J, with 10 bases between. The CDR3 region is CASSSRWADTQYF. CDR3 nucleotide sequence: TGTGCCAGCAGCTCTCGGTGGGCAGATACGCAGTATTTT.

The chain joins TRBV4-1 to TRBJ2-6; tentatively, D is TRBD1 (5 bases). The V end was cut by 2 bases, the J end by 0 bases, with 5 bases between. The CDR3 runs 15 residues. Germline V gene data show CDR1 as MGHRA and CDR2 as YSYEKL. CDR3 protein: CASSQQGSGANVLTF. The CDR3 DNA reads as TGCGCCAGCAGCCAACAGGGCTCTGGGGCCAACGTCCTGACTTTC.

V and J are TRBV19 and TRBJ1-1, with 9 nucleotides matching TRBD1. The CDR3 spans 13 residues. The junction had 5 bases not matched to a gene; V was cut back by 6 bases and J by 6 bases. Germline V gives CDR1 LNHDA, CDR2 SQIVND (reference sequence). The CDR3 DNA is TGTGCCAGTAGACCGGGACAGGGATCTGAAGCTTTCTTT. Its translation: CASRPGQGSEAFF.

V usage is TRBV7-9 and J usage is TRBJ1-4; D is uncertain. The V end lost 1 base, the J end lost 4 bases, and 1 base lay between the germline ends. CDR3 length: 12 amino acids. Looked up from germline, CDR1 is SEHNR and CDR2 is FQNEAQ (reference sequence). The CDR3 region is CASSLVNEKLFF. For the CDR3, the DNA is TGTGCCAGCAGCTTAGTTAATGAAAAACTGTTTTTT. Full variable domain (outside the CDR3, taken from reference TRBV7-9 and TRBJ1-4): DTGVSQNPRHKITKRGQNVTFRCDPISEHNRLYWYRQTLGQGPEFLTYFQNEAQLEKSRLLSDRFSAERPKGSFSTLEIQRTEQGDSAMYLCASSLVNEKLFFGSGTQLSVL.

The V call is TRBV6-5, the J call TRBJ1-1; possible D gene TRBD1, 5 bases. The CDR3 has 11 residues. V was shortened by 7 bases and J by 7 bases, with 10 bases between the two germline ends. In germline, CDR1 is MNHEY, CDR2 SVGAGI. CDR3 bases: TGTGCCAGCACAGATCAGGGTGAAGCTTTCTTT. This gives the protein CASTDQGEAFF.

The rearrangement links TRBV21-1 to TRBJ2-3; the DNA was not used to check the table's D call, TRBD2. TRBV21-1 has pseudogene status. The CDR3 consists of 16 residues. The chain's CDR3 is CASSKYLRVSTDTQYF. CDR3 nucleotides: TGTGCCAGCAGCAAATATCTGCGGGTGAGCACAGATACGCAGTATTTT.

The V call is TRBV11-2, the J call TRBJ2-2, with TRBD2 identical over 8 bases. The CDR3 covers 16 residues. The V gene end was trimmed by 1 base and the J gene end by 5 bases; junction bases not matched to a gene: 6. Germline CDR1 and CDR2: SGHAT and FQNNGV. In nucleotides, the CDR3 is TGTGCCAGCAGCTTAGTGCGGACTAGCAGAACCGGGGAGCTGTTTTTT. As protein: CASSLVRTSRTGELFF.

The J gene is TRBJ2-5, the V gene TRBV24-1; perhaps D is TRBD1 or TRBD2 (6 bases each). With 10 bases removed from V and 5 bases from J, the gap between germline ends came to 16 bases. Germline V CDR1 and CDR2: KGHDR, SFDVKD. The CDR3 contains 13 residues. In DNA, the CDR3 is TGTGCCACAGGGGGGAAGGGACTGGAGACCCAGTACTTC. Its translation: CATGGKGLETQYF.

The chain links TRBV10-3 to TRBJ2-5; 8 positions agree with TRBD1. Germline V gene sequence: CDR1 ENHRY, CDR2 SYGVKD. V trimming: 6 bases; J trimming: 1 base; junction bases outside the gene matches: 7. The CDR3 has 15 residues. The chain's CDR3 is CAIRAGQGAQETQYF. The CDR3 nucleotides read TGTGCCATCAGAGCCGGACAGGGAGCCCAAGAGACCCAGTACTTC.

The gene calls are TRBV5-1 and TRBJ1-6; D gene ambiguous. The CDR3 consists of 14 residues. The germline gives CDR1 SGHRS, CDR2 YFSETQ. V lost 1 base, J lost 3 bases, and 5 bases lay in between. Here the CDR3 reads CASSLTVYNSPLHF. The CDR3 DNA sequence: TGCGCCAGCAGCTTGACAGTCTATAATTCACCCCTCCACTTT.

This sequence joins TRBV28 and TRBJ2-2; no definite D call. The CDR3 consists of 12 residues. The germline V gene encodes CDR1 MDHEN and CDR2 SYDVKM. The V end lost 3 bases, the J end lost 9 bases, and 8 bases lay between the germline ends. The CDR3 bases are TGTGCCAGCAGTTTCAGTAGTAGGGAGCTGTTTTTT. It encodes CASSFSSRELFF.

This chain connects TRBV5-1 to TRBJ2-7, with TRBD2 as a possible D gene (7 bases). Trimming shortened V by 7 bases and J by 0 bases, and 29 bases separated the two germline ends. This CDR3 spans 19 amino acids. Germline CDR1 is SGHRS and CDR2 is YFSETQ. For the CDR3, the DNA is TGCGCCAGCTGCTGGGGGCCCCCCTTTGGGGGCGGGAGCTCCTACGAGCAGTACTTC. It is translated as CASCWGPPFGGGSSYEQYF.

V and J are TRBV7-6 and TRBJ2-1, with 7 bases lining up with TRBD2. V shed 2 bases and J 6 bases; nucleotides not matched to a gene: 10. The CDR3 runs 16 residues. The germline V gene has CDR1 SGHVS and CDR2 FNYEAQ. The CDR3 bases are TGTGCCAGCAGCTTATTTCAGCGGGGAATAATCAATGAGCAGTTCTTC. Translating it yields CASSLFQRGIINEQFF.

CDR3 sequence: CSVAVGGLYGYTF. The CDR3 coding sequence is TGCAGCGTTGCGGTAGGGGGGTTATATGGCTACACCTTC. The chain has TRBV29-1 and TRBJ1-2, with TRBD1 as a possible D gene (6 bases). The CDR3 is 13 amino acids. The germline CDR1 and CDR2 sequences are SQVTM and ANQGSEA. V lost 4 bases, J lost 5 bases, and 14 bases lay in between.

This chain uses TRBV6-5 with TRBJ2-2; 8 nucleotides align to TRBD2. This CDR3 is 14 amino acids long. V trimming: 9 bases; J trimming: 0 bases; junction bases outside the gene matches: 3. The V gene's germline CDR1 is MNHEY and CDR2 SVGAGI. The CDR3 is CASKLAANTGELFF. The CDR3, as DNA: TGTGCCAGTAAACTAGCGGCGAACACCGGGGAGCTGTTTTTT.